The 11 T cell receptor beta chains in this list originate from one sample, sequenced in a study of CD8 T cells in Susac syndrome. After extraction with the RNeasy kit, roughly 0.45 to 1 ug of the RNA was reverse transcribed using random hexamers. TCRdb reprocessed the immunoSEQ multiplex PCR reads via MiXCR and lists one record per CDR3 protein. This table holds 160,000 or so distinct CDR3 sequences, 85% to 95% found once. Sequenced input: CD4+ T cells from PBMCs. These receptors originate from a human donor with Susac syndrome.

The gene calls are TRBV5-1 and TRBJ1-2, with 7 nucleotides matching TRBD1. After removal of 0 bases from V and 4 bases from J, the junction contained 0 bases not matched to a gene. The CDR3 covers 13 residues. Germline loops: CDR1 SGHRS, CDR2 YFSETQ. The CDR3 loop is CASSLEGAYGYTF. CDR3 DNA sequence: TGCGCCAGCAGCTTGGAGGGGGCCTATGGCTACACCTTC.

CDR3 amino acids: CASSLGTDLAKNIQYF. In DNA, the CDR3 is TGTGCCAGCAGCCTCGGGACGGACCTAGCCAAAAACATTCAGTACTTC. The V gene is TRBV5-6, the J gene TRBJ2-4; D tentatively reads TRBD1 or TRBD2 (5 bases each). V lost 4 bases and J lost 0, with 14 bases in between. The CDR3 spans 16 residues. CDR1 and CDR2 (germline): SGHDT, YYEEEE.

The CDR3 sequence is CASTTGWPGNTIYF. As DNA, the CDR3 is TGTGCCAGCACTACAGGGTGGCCTGGAAACACCATATATTTT. The chain links TRBV27 to TRBJ1-3; D may be TRBD1 (6 bases). This CDR3 spans 14 amino acids. The germline V and J ends were trimmed by 7 bases and 2 bases, with 12 bases remaining between them. Germline CDR1 and CDR2: MNHEY and SMNVEV (reference sequence).

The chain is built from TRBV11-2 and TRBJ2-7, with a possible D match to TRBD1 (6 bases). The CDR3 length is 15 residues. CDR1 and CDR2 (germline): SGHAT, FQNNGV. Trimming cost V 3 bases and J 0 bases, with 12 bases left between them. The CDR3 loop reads CASSFNRDTSYEQYF. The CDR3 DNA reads TGTGCCAGCAGCTTTAACCGGGACACCTCCTACGAGCAGTACTTC.

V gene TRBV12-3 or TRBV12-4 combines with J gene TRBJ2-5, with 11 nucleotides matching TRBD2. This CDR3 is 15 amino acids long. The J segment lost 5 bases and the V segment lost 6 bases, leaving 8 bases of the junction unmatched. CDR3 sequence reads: CASSRTSGPAETQYF. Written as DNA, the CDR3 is TGTGCCAGCAGCAGGACTAGCGGGCCCGCGGAGACCCAGTACTTC.

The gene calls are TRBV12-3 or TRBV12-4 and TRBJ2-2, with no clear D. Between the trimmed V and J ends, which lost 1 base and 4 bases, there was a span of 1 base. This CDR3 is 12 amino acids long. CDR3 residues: CASSLGTGELFF. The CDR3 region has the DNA TGTGCCAGCAGTTTAGGCACCGGGGAGCTGTTTTTT.

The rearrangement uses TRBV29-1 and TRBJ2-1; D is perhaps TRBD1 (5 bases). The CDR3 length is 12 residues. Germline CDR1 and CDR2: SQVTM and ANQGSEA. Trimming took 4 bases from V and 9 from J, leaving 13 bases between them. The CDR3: CSVARGKGEQFF. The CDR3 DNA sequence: TGCAGCGTTGCAAGGGGTAAGGGTGAGCAGTTCTTC.

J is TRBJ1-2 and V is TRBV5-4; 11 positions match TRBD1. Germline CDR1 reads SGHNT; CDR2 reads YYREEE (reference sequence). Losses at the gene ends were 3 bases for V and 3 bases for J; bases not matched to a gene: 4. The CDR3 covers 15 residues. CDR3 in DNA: TGTGCCAGCAGCTCCGGACAGGGGGCTGACTATGGCTACACCTTC. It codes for CASSSGQGADYGYTF.

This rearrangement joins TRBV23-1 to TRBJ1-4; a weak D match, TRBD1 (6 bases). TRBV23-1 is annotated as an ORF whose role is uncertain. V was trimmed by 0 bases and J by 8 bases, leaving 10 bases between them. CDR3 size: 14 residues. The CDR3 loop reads CASSQSGGEEKLFF. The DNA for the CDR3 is TGCGCCAGCAGTCAATCAGGGGGTGAGGAAAAACTGTTTTTT.

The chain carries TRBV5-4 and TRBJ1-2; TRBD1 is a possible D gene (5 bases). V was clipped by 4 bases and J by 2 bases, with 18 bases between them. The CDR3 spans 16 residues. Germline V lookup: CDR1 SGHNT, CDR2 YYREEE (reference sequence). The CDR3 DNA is TGTGCCAGCAGCCCCCAAGCGGGACGGACCAACTATGGCTACACCTTC. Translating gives CASSPQAGRTNYGYTF.

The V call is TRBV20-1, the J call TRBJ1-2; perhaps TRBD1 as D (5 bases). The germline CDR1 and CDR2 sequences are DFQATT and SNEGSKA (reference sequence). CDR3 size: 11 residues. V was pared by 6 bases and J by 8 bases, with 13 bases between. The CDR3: CSAGGVGGYTF. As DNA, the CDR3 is TGCAGTGCCGGGGGAGTAGGAGGCTACACCTTC.